This T cell receptor beta chain was recovered during a study of cytomegalovirus exposure and HLA in healthy donors (dated by TCRdb to the late 2010s). Study-wide context: An earlier analysis of approximately 550 of the donors reported approximately 290 Gb of sequence data and around 110 million unique TCR beta sequences from some 180 million T cells. An early release that covered roughly 600 HLA-typed donors contained about 300 gigabases of sequencing data and around 85 million unique TCR sequences. Among the roughly 430 genotyped donors, approximately 77% belonged to the genetic ancestry cluster associated with self-reported Caucasian donors. The study was designed to test whether signatures of past pathogen exposure could be identified by cataloging public T cell receptors. The T cell repertoires of around 670 subjects were profiled by immunosequencing and related to cytomegalovirus serostatus. Along with the roughly 700-subject first cohort, a separate validation cohort of over a hundred different subjects was used. To predict cytomegalovirus infection status, the study brought together high-throughput TCR immunosequencing, statistical association of individual TCRs with disease status, and machine learning. To study patterns of TCR occurrence, a later analysis re-analyzed previously published TCR beta repertoires from under 750 donors and added high-resolution HLA genotyping. Rather than drawing on any new phenotypic data, the later analysis identified candidate immune exposures from TCR beta sequences and the way those sequences occurred across donors. In an earlier analysis of 500 to 650 of the donors, high-throughput TCR beta sequencing was used to judge whether each TCR beta V gene segment behaved as functional or pseudogenic. Donor age, sex, ethnicity and CMV serostatus were compiled together with the repertoire data. A later genetic analysis used genome-wide SNP genotypes for about 60% of the 666 donors, treating that subset as a discovery cohort. Every repertoire in the discovery cohort had been generated on one and the same sequencing platform. HLA typing included class I and class II loci at four-digit resolution. The number of typed donors differed by locus: roughly 629-630 for A, B, C, DRB1 and DQB1; approximately 520 for DQA1; about 600 for DPA1; and some 430 for DPB1. Roughly five DR-DQ haplotypes were treated as single units for association and clustering because of strong linkage in the cohort. On average, around 240,000 unique TCR beta nucleotide sequences were sequenced per donor among several hundred genotyped donors of the cohort, with around 19% of those sequences being non-productive. Study-wide findings and limitations: Roughly uniform sequencing depth across donors was assumed in presence/absence analyses, although this assumption may not hold. In a later analysis, the rate of TCR association differed among HLA loci, with DRB1 alleles having the most associated TCRs and HLA-C alleles having the fewest. In a later analysis, over 15,000 TCR beta sequences were associated with specific HLA alleles at a false discovery rate of 0.05. Linkage disequilibrium might explain the correlated functional status among segregating V segments, but an unknown experimental factor could not be ruled out. The classifier was reported to diagnose cytomegalovirus status with high specificity and sensitivity in both the original and validation cohorts. Most TCR sequences were seen in very few donors, while some public TCRs were found in many individuals. A later analysis found that most CMV-associated TCR beta chains appeared HLA-restricted, with HLA associations seemingly driven largely by CMV exposure. Only TCR beta chains were sequenced in this cohort, and the absence of alpha or paired-chain data limited detectable features. The only immune exposure information available for the cohort was CMV serostatus. The 87-base-pair reads could not distinguish some IMGT-functional V segments, including TRBV6-2 and TRBV6-3, so those segments were excluded. In an earlier analysis of about 600 of the donors, most TCR beta V segments appeared in productive rearrangements about 87% or about 30% of the time, broadly matching IMGT annotations. A further reported finding was that TCR beta sequences accurately predicted the HLA-A and HLA-B alleles for most subjects in the first cohort. Strong co-occurrence of HLA alleles, especially DR and DQ, made assigning TCR associations to individual alleles difficult. Compared with the roughly 700-donor mean, donors in an Asian-associated ancestry cluster had fewer N-insertions in productive TCRs, according to a later genetic analysis. In vitro tests confirmed that a few of the cytomegalovirus-associated TCR beta chains recognize cytomegalovirus antigens. An association between a missense DCLRE1C variant and V-gene and J-gene trimming of TCR beta chains was found in a later genetic analysis and replicated in an independent cohort. The authors suggested that the approach could potentially be extended to other disease states and immunological phenotypes. A total of 150 or so TCR beta chains were listed by the study as associated with cytomegalovirus. Because some donors lacked HLA typing at each locus, the association tests relied only on the typed subset. Because counts were too low, about 15 rarely observed V segments, including chromosome 9 orphons, were left out of the earlier analysis of about 620 of the donors. In a later analysis, HLA-associated TCR beta chains showed more clonal expansion and lower generation probabilities than non-associated chains that were equally common. A cluster of highly shared sequence variants was judged likely to be a technical artifact of the sequencing pipeline. Several of the top co-occurrence clusters appeared to be linked to parvovirus B19, influenza, CMV and Epstein-Barr virus, according to a later analysis.

About this clone: The antigen this receptor binds is unknown. Base quality data are lacking; no much larger clone is found one base away.

Library preparation was by the immunoSEQ multiplex PCR assay. The multiplex PCR relied on a mix of 60 forward primers for TCR Vbeta segments and 13 reverse primers for TCR Jbeta segments. A multiplex PCR assay on genomic DNA amplified the CDR3 region of rearranged TCR beta genes. The amplified TCR beta libraries were sequenced on the Illumina HiSeq System as 87-base-pair reads. The original methods were these. Across the 700 or so repertoires, a later analysis counted some 80 million unique TCR beta chains, around 11 million of which were shared by at least two donors. Raw reads were error-corrected and collapsed into unique sequences with a nearest-neighbor algorithm that merged closely related sequences to remove PCR and sequencing errors. To assign V, D and J gene segments, CDR3 sequences were aligned to IMGT reference sequences. For a sequence to be retained, a match of at least six nucleotides was required to both a V gene segment and a J gene segment. A rearrangement was called productive if the CDR3 had no stop codons and remained in frame with V and J, and every other rearrangement was called non-productive. Following IMGT convention, CDR3 was defined as the stretch from the second conserved V-encoded cysteine to the conserved J-encoded phenylalanine. Sequences without an unambiguous match to a single V gene segment were excluded from the earlier analysis of approximately 560 of the donors. In an earlier analysis of some 590 of the donors, V segments were called functional above 56.7% productive rearrangements and were called segregating when the between-donor standard deviation exceeded 5%. A statistical classification framework was developed to diagnose cytomegalovirus status using the catalog of TCR beta chain sequences. V and J gene assignment, in a later analysis, came from comparing TCR nucleotide sequences with IMGT/GENE-DB human TR gene sequences. In a later analysis, CDR3 sequences and most-parsimonious VDJ recombination scenarios were assigned using the TCRdist pipeline. A later analysis defined each TCR beta chain by its CDR3 amino acid sequence plus V-gene family, and excluded reads lacking a unique V-gene family. In a later analysis, 500 to 700 highly shared, low-generation-probability nucleotide sequences were removed to address suspected cross-contamination and a sequencing artifact. In a later analysis, a clonal expansion index was calculated for each public chain from normalized within-repertoire ranks of inferred template counts. A later analysis computed generation probabilities with a VDJ recombination model fitted to out-of-frame rearrangements, and checked the results against IGoR. Hypergeometric tests were used in a later analysis to score TCR-TCR, TCR-HLA and TCR-CMV co-occurrence, with a repertoire-size bias correction applied to the TCR pairs. False discovery rates were estimated in a later analysis by permuting HLA or CMV assignments 20 times. In a later analysis, co-occurring TCRs were grouped with DBSCAN, and TCRdist sequence similarity was added when clustering was performed within HLA-allele-positive subsets. Repertoires with fewer than 30,000 or more than 120,000 public chains, plus five repertoires with anomalous nucleotide sharing, were excluded from co-occurrence clustering. Here the immuneACCESS table is served through TCRdb, limited to in-frame sequences with V and J called. Missing clones are a known gap in these copies; in checked studies unresolved V genes cover under half, and the rest lacks a known reason. The D gene and trimming were derived from the DNA, and the V and J assignments and clone size from that table. For this sample the table gives fewer than 250,000 clones, of which about 86% were detected only once. Approximately 1.6% of the sample rests with the top ten.

Trimming takes 2 bases from V and 0 bases from J, and the germline ends sit 5 bases apart. Sequences SGHTA (CDR1) and FQGNSA (CDR2) are obtained from the germline V gene. Inclusive of the bounding cysteine and phenylalanine, the CDR3 is 14 residues long. The kept DNA is CDR3 alone, 42 bases in frame from the first base. The cohort was made up of approximately 670 healthy bone marrow donors. Cohort members were all nominally healthy when sampled, although unrecorded immune exposures were likely present. The donor was CMV seropositive and belonged to the group of 250 to 350 seropositive cohort members. A peripheral blood sample was collected from each donor, and TCR beta sequencing was performed on peripheral blood mononuclear cells. Genomic DNA was extracted from the blood cell samples with the Qiagen DNeasy Blood Extraction Kit.

This sequence uses TRBV7-2 and TRBJ1-5; the D gene remains uncertain. The clonotype was recovered from a man aged 35-49 years in good health and CMV-seropositive. Sequencing was done on a sample of PBMCs. The bases are TGTGCCAGCAGCTTATGGCCTAGCAATCAGCCCCAGCATTTT. This translates into CASSLWPSNQPQHF.